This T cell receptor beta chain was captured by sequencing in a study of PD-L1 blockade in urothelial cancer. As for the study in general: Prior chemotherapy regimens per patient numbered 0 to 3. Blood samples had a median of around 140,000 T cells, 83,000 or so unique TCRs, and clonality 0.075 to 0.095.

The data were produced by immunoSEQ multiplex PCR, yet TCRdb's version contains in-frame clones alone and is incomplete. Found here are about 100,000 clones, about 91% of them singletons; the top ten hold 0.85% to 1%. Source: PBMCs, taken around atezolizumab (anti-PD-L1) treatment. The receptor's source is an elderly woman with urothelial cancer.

CDR3 in amino acids: CASSSGGGYNEQFF. The CDR3 nucleotides are TGTGCCAGCAGCTCAGGAGGTGGGTACAATGAGCAGTTCTTC. The J gene is TRBJ2-1, the V gene TRBV5-4; perhaps TRBD2 as D (5 bases). The germline CDR1 and CDR2 sequences are SGHNT and YYREEE (reference sequence). Deletions cut 3 bases from V and 4 bases from J, with 11 bases between. CDR3 size: 14 residues.